These T cell receptor beta chains were read from a single sample in a study of CD8+CD57+ T cells in acquired aplastic anemia. Via MiXCR, TCRdb re-called the reads, giving one row per CDR3 protein. The sample yields around 150,000 distinct CDR3 sequences, 41% seen once. Material for sequencing was sorted CD4+, CD8+, or CD8+CD57+ T cells (not recorded which) from PBMCs. These receptors were obtained from a human donor in good health, serving as a control. CDR3s include the opening cysteine and the closing phenylalanine or tryptophan.

>TRBV10-3|TRBJ1-6
CAISGEGHNSPLHF
>TRBV6-2/TRBV6-3|TRBJ2-7
CASTLLAGGLPYERYF
>TRBV7-2|TRBJ2-3
CASSIAGASSTDTQYF
>TRBV19|TRBJ1-6
CASSIGRSSYNSPLHF
>TRBV20-1|TRBJ2-7
CSALSGTVNYEQYF
>TRBV25-1|TRBJ1-4
CASTTGPGRNEKLFF
>TRBV2|TRBJ1-2
CASRDSLEHGYTF
>TRBV12-3/TRBV12-4|TRBJ2-7
CASSKAYEQYF
>TRBV29-1|TRBJ2-1
CSVLTGLAGSEQFF
>TRBV19|TRBJ2-2
CASSRQGPQGCANTGELFF
>TRBV7-2|TRBJ2-7
CASPRSGHEQYF
>TRBV19|TRBJ2-7
CASRTGYEQYF
>TRBV11-3|TRBJ2-1
CASSLQYNEQFF
>TRBV6-1|TRBJ1-5
CASSEGINNQPQHF
>TRBV20-1|TRBJ2-7
CSASDRQGHTGELYF
>TRBV27|TRBJ2-7
CASSLRDRGTYEQYF
>TRBV20-1|TRBJ2-5
CSARRTAQETQYF
>TRBV14|TRBJ2-7
CASSQQSGTAEQYF
>TRBV18|TRBJ1-2
CASSPNRDYGYTF
>TRBV29-1|TRBJ1-1
CSAAGDMDAEAFF
>TRBV19|TRBJ1-1
CASSTGGVGTEAFF
>TRBV11-1|TRBJ2-1
CASSQPGLAADEQFF
>TRBV11-2|TRBJ2-7
CARSLDSDYAYEQYF
>TRBV6-1|TRBJ2-7
CASSRRNTSPSYEQYF
>TRBV6-1|TRBJ1-1
CASSIAGGTNTEAFF
>TRBV6-2/TRBV6-3|TRBJ2-5
CASSHGQETQYF
>TRBV5-8|TRBJ1-1
CANSSGHNTEAFF
>TRBV19|TRBJ1-5
CASSAAQQPQHF
>TRBV9|TRBJ1-3
CASSAQGSGNTIYF
>TRBV10-3|TRBJ2-5
CASSEDLEETQYF
>TRBV24-1|TRBJ2-7
CATSDFGGRQYF
>TRBV20-1|TRBJ2-7
CSARGLDSYEQYF
>TRBV10-3|TRBJ1-5
CAISEGNQPQHF
>TRBV29-1|TRBJ1-1
CSVEDPRGARRTEAFF
>TRBV25-1|TRBJ2-7
CASSSPRDTFYEQYF
>TRBV20-1|TRBJ2-3
CSAFRDREHRADTQYF
>TRBV11-2|TRBJ1-4
CASSPRAGGANEKLFF
>TRBV7-2|TRBJ1-1
CASSRFLGGAEAFF
>TRBV15|TRBJ1-2
CVTSSTGGRGYTF
>TRBV15|TRBJ2-7
CATSRQGARYEQYF
>TRBV6-1|TRBJ1-2
CASTTNVVRGYTF
>TRBV15|TRBJ2-2
CATSRDPEVSNTGELFF
>TRBV14|TRBJ1-3
CAGSQSGFSSGNTIYF
>TRBV7-6|TRBJ2-3
CASSPTASGSHTDTQYF
>TRBV2|TRBJ1-1
CASSLDSLNTEAFF